Following are 15 T cell receptor beta chains from one sample sequenced in a study of T cells after posttransplantation cyclophosphamide. Clones were sequenced by immunoSEQ multiplex PCR, and TCRdb holds only the in-frame ones, with some missing. Recorded here are 13,000 or so clones, none singletons. The sample taken for sequencing was PBMCs. Receptors originate from a woman aged 40 to 49 in good health, CMV-negative, and a related stem cell transplant donor.

This clone was observed a handful of times. This rearrangement joins TRBV29-1 to TRBJ2-5; weak D call: TRBD1 (6 bases). CDR1 SQVTM and CDR2 ANQGSEA come from the germline V gene. V lost 5 bases and J lost 5, with 12 bases in between. The CDR3 extends over 12 amino acids. CDR3 protein: CSVLYREETQYF. The CDR3 bases are TGCAGCGTTCTCTACAGGGAGGAGACCCAGTACTTC.

Many counts were recorded for this clone. The chain combines TRBV18 with TRBJ1-3, with 9 bases identical to TRBD1. Trimming removed 2 bases from V and 8 bases from J; junction bases left unmatched: 7. This CDR3 comprises 15 residues. Germline assignment: CDR1 KGHSH and CDR2 LQKENI. The chain's CDR3 is CASSPTRTGEYTIYF. As DNA, the CDR3 is TGTGCCAGCTCACCAACAAGGACAGGGGAGTACACCATATATTTT.

There are a few counts of this clone. The chain is built from TRBV29-1 and TRBJ2-7; 7 bases line up with TRBD1. J lost 6 bases, V lost 6 bases, and 14 bases had no gene match. The CDR3 spans 14 residues. Germline V CDR1 and CDR2: SQVTM, ANQGSEA. CDR3 protein: CSVITGVLSAEQYF. The CDR3 DNA sequence: TGCAGCGTGATAACAGGGGTTCTGTCTGCCGAGCAGTACTTC.

The sample holds many counts of this clone. This chain joins TRBV2 and TRBJ1-4, with D perhaps matching TRBD1 (5 bases). The germline V gene encodes CDR1 SNHLY and CDR2 FYNNEI. The CDR3 is made up of 13 amino acids. V lost 7 bases and J lost 4, with 10 bases in between. The CDR3 DNA reads as TGTGCCAGCAAACAGGACTATAATGAAAAACTGTTTTTT. Translating gives CASKQDYNEKLFF.

This clone has a count of ten or more. This chain uses TRBV29-1 with TRBJ2-7; TRBD1 aligns across 9 bases. Germline V lookup: CDR1 SQVTM, CDR2 ANQGSEA. V trimming: 7 bases; J trimming: 0 bases; junction bases outside the gene matches: 7. This CDR3 has 14 amino acids. The chain's CDR3 is CSAGGQGPSYEQYF. Written as DNA, the CDR3 is TGCAGCGCCGGCGGACAGGGGCCCTCCTACGAGCAGTACTTC.

This clone has ten or more counts. The CDR3 protein is CASSTTPLDEQYF. The CDR3 nucleotides read TGTGCCAGCAGTACGACTCCCCTAGACGAGCAGTACTTC. The chain employs TRBV6-4 and TRBJ2-7; D is unresolved. V was cut by 5 bases and J by 5 bases, with 13 bases left in between. Germline values: CDR1 MRHNA, CDR2 SNTAGT. The CDR3 is made up of 13 amino acids.

This clone was observed at least ten times. This chain uses TRBV9 with TRBJ2-1; 7 bases agree with TRBD1. V shed 4 bases, J shed 6 bases, and the junction held 13 bases outside the gene matches. This CDR3 has 16 amino acids. In germline, CDR1 is SGDLS, CDR2 YYNGEE. The chain's CDR3 is CASSINLSDRLNEQFF. The CDR3 nucleotides are TGTGCCAGCAGCATCAACTTGTCGGACAGGCTCAATGAGCAGTTCTTC.

This clone was picked up a small number of times. This chain connects TRBV11-2 to TRBJ1-1; no definite D call. The V and J ends lost 3 bases and 1 base respectively, with 12 bases between them. The V gene's germline CDR1 is SGHAT and CDR2 FQNNGV. This CDR3 has 15 amino acids. CDR3 region: CASSLLVWQNTEAFF. The CDR3 DNA sequence: TGTGCCAGCAGCTTGCTGGTCTGGCAGAACACTGAAGCTTTCTTT.

This clone was seen repeatedly, ten times or more. V and J are TRBV6-2 or TRBV6-3 and TRBJ2-3; no reliable D call. Germline CDR1 and CDR2: MNHEY and SVGEGT. The CDR3 length is 12 residues. The V gene lost 4 bases and the J gene lost 5 bases, with 7 bases spanning the gap. CDR3 loop: CASSLPIDTQYF. The CDR3 DNA sequence: TGTGCCAGCAGTTTACCTATAGATACGCAGTATTTT.

Ten or more counts support this clone. The chain combines TRBV4-2 with TRBJ1-5, with no clear D. Germline-derived CDR1 and CDR2 are LGHNA and YNFKEQ. Deletions cut 0 bases from V and 3 bases from J, with 3 bases between. The CDR3 is 13 amino acids. The chain's CDR3 is CASSQDNNQPQHF. Here the CDR3 DNA reads TGTGCCAGCAGCCAAGACAACAATCAGCCCCAGCATTTT.

This clone was observed at least ten times. V usage is TRBV14 and J usage is TRBJ2-3, with TRBD2 matching over 7 bases. Germline trimming cut 4 bases from V and 1 base from J; bases unmatched to any gene: 8. Germline values: CDR1 SGHDN, CDR2 FVKESK. This CDR3 is built from 16 residues. Here the CDR3 reads CASSLLFAGGTDTQYF. CDR3 nucleotides: TGTGCCAGCAGCCTGCTTTTTGCGGGGGGCACAGATACGCAGTATTTT.

There are many counts of this clone. The chain is built from TRBV12-3 or TRBV12-4 and TRBJ2-7; 12 bases match TRBD2. CDR3 length equals 15 residues. Trimming took 5 bases from V and 6 from J; bases not matched to a gene: 8. The CDR3: CASSPQTSGSVEQYF. Here the CDR3 DNA reads TGTGCCAGCAGTCCTCAGACTAGCGGGAGTGTCGAGCAGTACTTC.

This clone showed up many times. The chain uses TRBV25-1 and TRBJ1-2, with a possible D match to TRBD1 (5 bases). Between the trimmed V and J ends, which lost 2 bases and 6 bases, there was a span of 16 bases. CDR3 length: 15 residues. Germline CDR1 is MGHDK and CDR2 is SYGVNS. DNA for the CDR3: TGTGCCAGCAGTGAACATAAACCGGGGGGAGATGGCTACACCTTC. It specifies CASSEHKPGGDGYTF.

This clone was counted ten times or more. The genes are TRBV9 and TRBJ2-1; 11 bases are a match to TRBD2. Germline CDR1 and CDR2: SGDLS and YYNGEE. The CDR3 totals 14 residues. V trimming: 1 base; J trimming: 10 bases; junction bases outside the gene matches: 4. The CDR3 loop is CASSVNLAGGEQFF. CDR3 in DNA: TGTGCCAGCAGCGTAAATCTAGCGGGGGGCGAGCAGTTCTTC.

There are many counts of this clone. The CDR3 nucleotides read TGTGCCAGCAGCACCGCCCAGGTTGGCACTGAAGCTTTCTTT. This translates into CASSTAQVGTEAFF. This chain uses TRBV9 with TRBJ1-1, with D unresolved. The ends were cut back, 4 bases at V and 4 bases at J, with 14 bases in the middle. Germline loops: CDR1 SGDLS, CDR2 YYNGEE. The CDR3 loop spans 14 amino acids.